The clone carrying this T cell receptor (beta chain) was counted once. The data originate from a study of cytomegalovirus exposure and HLA in healthy donors. The PCR used 60 Vbeta and 13 Jbeta primers. Only in-frame clones appear in the TCRdb table, and some are missing; sequencing was by immunoSEQ multiplex PCR. This sample has 55,000 to 80,000 clones; roughly 80% occur once, and the top ten carry 2.5% to 3%. The CDR3 is made up of 14 amino acids. Trimming pared 6 bases from V and 4 bases from J, leaving 15 bases between. Germline lookup yields CDR1 SEHNR and CDR2 FQNEAQ (reference sequence). The sample was PBMCs. This receptor was obtained from a woman aged 25-40 years in good health and CMV-seronegative. V is TRBV7-9 and J is TRBJ1-1, with D maybe TRBD1 (6 bases). CDR3 bases: TGTGCCAGCAGTTTTACAGGGAAGGGCACTGAAGCTTTCTTT. Its protein product is CASSFTGKGTEAFF.